A selection of T cell receptor beta chains follows, all from one sample in a study of T cells in Graves' hyperthyroidism and ophthalmopathy. A single record per CDR3 protein comes from TCRdb applying MiXCR to the multiplex PCR reads. Of hundreds of thousands of distinct CDR3 sequences listed, 11% to 15% are singletons. The sample consisted of blood. The receptor source for this set is a woman aged 18-35 years with Graves' hyperthyroidism. Each CDR3 is given with its conserved first and last residue. Each record gives: V gene, clone size, J gene, D gene, CDR3 protein, CDR3 DNA. D genes are given only for firm matches. Where a row states a size, it is once, few, many or the class of an expanded clone; other rows omit it.

V: TRBV9; size: many; J: TRBJ2-2; D: NA; CDR3: CASSVVGEWDTGELFF; DNA: TGTGCCAGCAGCGTAGTGGGGGAATGGGACACCGGGGAGCTGTTTTTT
V: TRBV3-1; size: NA; J: TRBJ2-5; D: TRBD2; CDR3: CASSHRRGAGTPNQETQYF; DNA: TGTGCCAGCAGCCATAGGCGGGGGGCGGGAACCCCCAACCAAGAGACCCAGTACTTC
V: TRBV14; size: NA; J: TRBJ2-1; D: TRBD2; CDR3: CACSPRGLAGAEQFF; DNA: TGTGCCTGCAGCCCGCGGGGGCTAGCGGGAGCTGAGCAGTTCTTC
V: TRBV27; size: few; J: TRBJ1-5; D: NA; CDR3: CASRSGGGNQPQHF; DNA: TGTGCCAGCAGGAGCGGAGGAGGCAATCAGCCCCAGCATTTT
V: TRBV14; size: NA; J: TRBJ1-5; D: NA; CDR3: CASTQWEGSNQPQHF; DNA: TGTGCCAGCACCCAATGGGAGGGGAGCAATCAGCCCCAGCATTTT
V: TRBV7-9; size: many; J: TRBJ2-3; D: NA; CDR3: CASSLGSTGSTDTQYF; DNA: TGTGCCAGCAGCTTAGGGTCAACAGGTTCCACAGATACGCAGTATTTT
V: TRBV15; size: many; J: TRBJ2-6; D: TRBD1; CDR3: CATSREGRGPGANVLTF; DNA: TGTGCCACCAGCAGAGAGGGCAGGGGGCCTGGGGCCAACGTCCTGACTTTC
V: TRBV7-8; size: many; J: TRBJ1-1; D: NA; CDR3: CASMPGGMNTEAFF; DNA: TGTGCCAGCATGCCCGGGGGAATGAACACTGAAGCTTTCTTT
V: TRBV2; size: many; J: TRBJ1-2; D: NA; CDR3: CASGRRDGYTF; DNA: TGTGCCAGTGGCAGGCGGGATGGCTACACCTTC
V: TRBV28; size: many; J: TRBJ1-2; D: NA; CDR3: CASSSATFSYGYTF; DNA: TGTGCCAGCAGCTCGGCTACGTTTAGCTATGGCTACACCTTC
V: TRBV5-1; size: few; J: TRBJ2-1; D: TRBD2; CDR3: CASSLPGGLPEQFF; DNA: TGCGCCAGCAGCTTGCCGGGGGGTCTGCCTGAGCAGTTCTTC
V: TRBV2; size: many; J: TRBJ2-7; D: TRBD1; CDR3: CASRPGQANLEQYF; DNA: TGTGCCAGCAGGCCGGGACAGGCGAACCTCGAGCAGTACTTC
V: TRBV20-1; size: few; J: TRBJ1-5; D: NA; CDR3: CSARDILGNQPQHF; DNA: TGCAGTGCTAGAGATATTTTGGGCAATCAGCCCCAGCATTTT
V: TRBV7-9; size: many; J: TRBJ2-7; D: TRBD1; CDR3: CASSQDRGGQYF; DNA: TGTGCCAGCAGCCAGGACAGGGGCGGGCAGTACTTC
V: TRBV6-2/TRBV6-3; size: NA; J: TRBJ2-1; D: NA; CDR3: CASRSERIPFF; DNA: TGTGCCAGCAGATCAGAGCGCATCCCGTTCTTC
V: TRBV27; size: few; J: TRBJ2-1; D: TRBD2; CDR3: CASSSLLSGRGYNEQFF; DNA: TGTGCCAGCAGTTCCCTCCTCAGCGGGAGAGGGTACAATGAGCAGTTCTTC
V: TRBV15; size: few; J: TRBJ1-1; D: NA; CDR3: CATRYPGNTEAFF; DNA: TGTGCCACCAGGTACCCAGGGAACACTGAAGCTTTCTTT
V: TRBV9; size: few; J: TRBJ2-7; D: NA; CDR3: CASSVGGAPDEQYF; DNA: TGTGCCAGCAGCGTAGGGGGTGCCCCCGACGAGCAGTACTTC
V: TRBV29-1; size: few; J: TRBJ1-1; D: TRBD1; CDR3: CSAGTGWGGTEAFF; DNA: TGCAGCGCTGGGACAGGGTGGGGGGGCACTGAAGCTTTCTTT
V: TRBV5-1; size: NA; J: TRBJ2-7; D: NA; CDR3: CASSLVQGDSGEQYF; DNA: TGCGCCAGCAGCTTGGTACAGGGTGACTCGGGGGAGCAGTACTTC
V: TRBV20-1; size: NA; J: TRBJ1-1; D: TRBD1; CDR3: CSARADRGEAFF; DNA: TGCAGTGCTAGAGCCGACAGGGGTGAAGCTTTCTTT
V: TRBV5-1; size: NA; J: TRBJ2-3; D: TRBD1; CDR3: CASSQDRPTDTQYF; DNA: TGCGCCAGCAGCCAGGACAGGCCCACAGATACGCAGTATTTT
V: TRBV20-1; size: NA; J: TRBJ2-5; D: NA; CDR3: CSARARPERTYF; DNA: TGCAGTGCTAGAGCACGACCAGAAAGAACATACTTC
V: TRBV7-9; size: many; J: TRBJ2-3; D: TRBD1; CDR3: CASRPTGNTDTQYF; DNA: TGTGCCAGCAGACCGACAGGGAACACAGATACGCAGTATTTT
V: TRBV2; size: many; J: TRBJ2-6; D: NA; CDR3: CASSGQSSGANVLTF; DNA: TGTGCCAGCAGCGGACAGAGCTCTGGGGCCAACGTCCTGACTTTC
V: TRBV7-2; size: many; J: TRBJ2-1; D: NA; CDR3: CASSLGSGTRGLYNEQFF; DNA: TGTGCCAGCAGCTTAGGATCCGGGACTCGGGGCCTCTACAATGAGCAGTTCTTC
V: TRBV12-3/TRBV12-4; size: many; J: TRBJ1-5; D: NA; CDR3: CASSDSIRPGPDQPQHF; DNA: TGTGCCAGCAGCGATTCGATTCGACCCGGGCCCGATCAGCCCCAGCATTTT
V: TRBV5-6; size: many; J: TRBJ2-1; D: TRBD2; CDR3: CASSLATGLANEQFF; DNA: TGTGCCAGCAGCTTGGCTACCGGACTAGCCAATGAGCAGTTCTTC
V: TRBV7-8; size: NA; J: TRBJ2-7; D: TRBD1; CDR3: CASSLNRDREYEQYF; DNA: TGTGCCAGCAGTTTGAACCGGGACAGAGAGTACGAGCAGTACTTC
V: TRBV12-3/TRBV12-4; size: many; J: TRBJ2-7; D: TRBD1; CDR3: CASSGTAGYEQYF; DNA: TGTGCCAGCAGTGGGACAGCAGGGTACGAGCAGTACTTC
V: TRBV10-3; size: few; J: TRBJ2-5; D: NA; CDR3: CAISGPGRETQYF; DNA: TGTGCCATCAGTGGCCCGGGAAGGGAGACCCAGTACTTC
V: TRBV6-1; size: many; J: TRBJ2-7; D: NA; CDR3: CASSQGQGGPYEQYF; DNA: TGTGCCAGCAGCCAGGGACAAGGTGGGCCCTACGAGCAGTACTTC
V: TRBV11-2; size: many; J: TRBJ2-7; D: TRBD2; CDR3: CASSLGGLAGEQYF; DNA: TGTGCCAGCAGCTTAGGGGGACTAGCTGGCGAGCAGTACTTC
V: TRBV7-9; size: many; J: TRBJ2-1; D: NA; CDR3: CASSLQGAGRVHEQFF; DNA: TGTGCCAGCAGCTTACAGGGGGCCGGGAGGGTGCATGAGCAGTTCTTC
V: TRBV29-1; size: few; J: TRBJ1-1; D: NA; CDR3: CSSSPGGGGVNTEAFF; DNA: TGCAGCTCCTCGCCGGGGGGCGGGGGGGTGAACACTGAAGCTTTCTTT
V: TRBV10-1; size: few; J: TRBJ2-7; D: NA; CDR3: CASSRSPRDHEQYF; DNA: TGCGCCAGCAGTCGTTCGCCCCGCGACCACGAGCAGTACTTC
V: TRBV12-3/TRBV12-4; size: many; J: TRBJ1-2; D: NA; CDR3: CASSLRGSYGYTF; DNA: TGTGCCAGCAGTTTGAGGGGGAGCTATGGCTACACCTTC
V: TRBV7-6; size: NA; J: TRBJ2-3; D: TRBD2; CDR3: CASSPSTSGGGDTQYF; DNA: TGTGCCAGCAGCCCTTCGACTAGCGGGGGGGGAGATACGCAGTATTTT
V: TRBV2; size: many; J: TRBJ1-5; D: TRBD1; CDR3: CASSLDRAHQPQHF; DNA: TGTGCCAGCAGCCTTGACAGGGCCCATCAGCCCCAGCATTTT
V: TRBV9; size: few; J: TRBJ2-5; D: NA; CDR3: CASSAPEYGAETQYF; DNA: TGTGCCAGCAGCGCCCCGGAATACGGGGCGGAGACCCAGTACTTC
V: TRBV5-5; size: NA; J: TRBJ2-7; D: NA; CDR3: CASSGSEDGVQYF; DNA: TGTGCCAGCAGCGGCTCAGAGGACGGTGTGCAGTACTTC